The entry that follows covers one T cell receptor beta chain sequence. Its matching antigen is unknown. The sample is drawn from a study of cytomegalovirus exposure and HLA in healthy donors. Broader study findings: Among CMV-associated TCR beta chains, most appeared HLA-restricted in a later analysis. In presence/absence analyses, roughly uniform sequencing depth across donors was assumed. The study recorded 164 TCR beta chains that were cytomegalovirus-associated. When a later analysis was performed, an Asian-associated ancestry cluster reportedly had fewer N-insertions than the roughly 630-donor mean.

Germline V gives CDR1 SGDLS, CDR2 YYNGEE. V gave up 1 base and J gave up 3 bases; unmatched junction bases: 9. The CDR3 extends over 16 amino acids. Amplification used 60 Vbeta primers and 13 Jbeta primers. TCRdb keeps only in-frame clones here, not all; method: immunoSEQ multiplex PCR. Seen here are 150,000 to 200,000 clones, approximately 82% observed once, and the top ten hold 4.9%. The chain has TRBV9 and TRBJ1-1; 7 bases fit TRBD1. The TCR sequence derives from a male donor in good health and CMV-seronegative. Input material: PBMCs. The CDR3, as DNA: TGTGCCAGCAGCGTAAATTGGGAAGGGGGCGACACTGAAGCTTTCTTT. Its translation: CASSVNWEGGDTEAFF. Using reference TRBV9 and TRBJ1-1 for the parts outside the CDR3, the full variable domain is DSGVTQTPKHLITATGQRVTLRCSPRSGDLSVYWYQQSLDQGLQFLIQYYNGEERAKGNILERFSAQQFPDLHSELNLSSLELGDSALYFCASSVNWEGGDTEAFFGQGTRLTVV.